Below, 8 T cell receptor beta chains from the same sample are listed, as sequenced in a study of T cell repertoires in cytomegalovirus infection (dated by TCRdb to about 2019). No antigen has been identified for these receptors. Data came from an Illumina HiSeq 1500. The public reads were reanalyzed by TCRdb: fastp trimming at Q25, MiXCR alignment, in-frame beta chains only. Every distinct CDR3 protein forms one entry, paired with its most common genes and DNA. The sample yields about 480,000 distinct CDR3 sequences; 25% to 35% were counted once. The ten largest make up 17% of the sample. The treatment or condition tag for this specimen amounts to: in vitro stimulation with specific CMV peptide epitopes to enrich CMV-specific T cells. Sequencing used cultured PBMCs, obtained from culture after CMV antigen stimulation. Every receptor here comes from a human donor in good health (CMV status not recorded). Some clones in this sample may be carry-over from other donors' samples.

This clonotype was counted many times. The DNA of the CDR3 is TGTGCCAGCAGCCCCGCTGAGATTTCCTACGAGCAGTACTTC. Its translation: CASSPAEISYEQYF. This chain joins TRBV7-8 and TRBJ2-7; D ambiguous. The CDR3 has 14 residues. Trimming left V 5 bases short and J 1 base short, with 12 bases between. Germline assignment: CDR1 SGHVS and CDR2 FQNEAQ.

The sample holds a few counts of this clonotype. This rearrangement joins TRBV7-2 to TRBJ1-2; the match to TRBD1 covers 9 bases. This CDR3 spans 16 amino acids. With V trimmed by 0 bases and J by 4 bases, 6 bases remained unmatched. Germline loops: CDR1 SGHTA, CDR2 FQGNSA. The CDR3 sequence is CASSLAGQGTLYGYTF. In DNA, the CDR3 is TGTGCCAGCAGCTTAGCAGGACAGGGGACCCTCTATGGCTACACCTTC.

This chain uses TRBV7-9 with TRBJ1-4; the D is unclear. CDR3 length equals 16 residues. Germline V gene lookup returns CDR1 SEHNR and CDR2 FQNEAQ (reference sequence). V gave up 1 base and J gave up 4 bases, with 13 bases separating them. The CDR3 DNA is TGTGCCAGCAGCTTAGGGGAAGGACGGATTAATGAAAAACTGTTTTTT. Protein product: CASSLGEGRINEKLFF.

In this sample, this clonotype turned up a few times. Its ends do not fully match the called genes, so a read error is possible. The chain links TRBV7-2 to TRBJ1-2; D uncertain. From germline, CDR1 is SGHTA and CDR2 FQGNSA. CDR3 length: 9 amino acids. The CDR3 loop is CASSLGFPF. CDR3 in DNA: TGTGCCAGCAGCTTAGGCTTCCCCTTC.

The chain has TRBV5-1 and TRBJ1-1, with 8 bases aligning to TRBD1. Germline loops: CDR1 SGHRS, CDR2 YFSETQ. V shed 4 bases, J shed 0 bases, and the junction held 8 bases outside the gene matches. The CDR3 spans 16 residues. The CDR3 DNA sequence: TGCGCCAGCAGCCATCGACAGGGGCTTATGAACACTGAAGCTTTCTTT. Protein product: CASSHRQGLMNTEAFF.

This clonotype was detected a few times. The chain recombines TRBV7-8 with TRBJ1-6; no firm D call. Trimming took 3 bases from V and 12 from J, leaving 15 bases between them. The CDR3 is made up of 14 amino acids. The germline gives CDR1 SGHVS, CDR2 FQNEAQ. CDR3 in DNA: TGTGCCAGCAGCTTTACGGAGTTTGAGGGACCCCTCCACTTT. Residues: CASSFTEFEGPLHF.

This rearrangement joins TRBV29-1 to TRBJ1-2, with TRBD1 matching 8 bases. Germline CDR1 reads SQVTM; CDR2 reads ANQGSEA. The CDR3 spans 13 residues. J lost 6 bases, V lost 7 bases, and 10 bases had no gene match. For the CDR3, the DNA is TGCAGCGCTGACAGGGGCGCGAAGGATGGCTACACCTTC. Residues: CSADRGAKDGYTF.

This chain joins TRBV7-2 and TRBJ2-6; no definite D call. Trimming took off 7 bases at V and 4 bases at J, with 14 bases between the two ends. Germline CDR1 and CDR2: SGHTA and FQGNSA. The CDR3 extends over 15 amino acids. CDR3 nucleotide sequence: TGTGCCAGCAACCCAATGGGTATAGGGGCCAACGTCCTGACTTTC. Amino acid sequence: CASNPMGIGANVLTF.